This T cell receptor (beta chain) originates from a study of Graves' ophthalmopathy and Graves' hyperthyroidism. Study-wide results and caveats: Ophthalmopathy progression predictions by the model showed nearly 75% specificity and about 68% sensitivity. Blood also harbored most expanded thyroid clonotypes above 0.001 frequency. Using 13 signatures, a model distinguished ophthalmopathy from stable hyperthyroidism, reaching around 86% sensitivity and 81.08% specificity.

J lost 10 bases, V lost 5 bases, and 6 bases had no gene match. The CDR3 totals 14 residues. The germline CDR1 and CDR2 sequences are SGDLS and YYNGEE. Comments on this clonotype: Its target is not known.

Clinicians made diagnoses from clinical symptoms, serum thyroxine, TRAb, thyroid ultrasound and orbital computed tomography. Researchers took RNA transcripts and amplified TCR beta CDR3 regions from them. An initial RT-PCR round employing HTBI primers preceded a second-round multiplex PCR. TCRdb redid the calling of the multiplex PCR reads with MiXCR, one entry per CDR3 protein. The table includes over a million distinct CDR3 sequences, about 36% detected once. This chain joins TRBV9 and TRBJ1-6; 10 bases match TRBD1. The sequenced sample consisted of peripheral blood or thyroid tissue (not recorded which). This TCR derives from an adult man with Graves' hyperthyroidism. The CDR3 sequence is CASSGGDRGSPLHF. Here the CDR3 DNA reads TGTGCCAGCAGTGGAGGGGACAGGGGATCACCCCTCCACTTT. Full variable domain (outside the CDR3, taken from reference TRBV9 and TRBJ1-6): DSGVTQTPKHLITATGQRVTLRCSPRSGDLSVYWYQQSLDQGLQFLIQYYNGEERAKGNILERFSAQQFPDLHSELNLSSLELGDSALYFCASSGGDRGSPLHFGNGTRLTVT.